In its sample, the clone carrying this TCR beta chain was seen many times. This CDR3 region has 11 residues. Germline CDR1 reads MNHEY; CDR2 reads SVGEGT. Deletions cut 2 bases from V and 9 bases from J, with 5 bases between. This specimen belongs to a study of T-cell reconstitution after alpha-beta-depleted transplantation in children. TCRbeta library preparation incorporated unique molecular identifiers. From the PCR reads, TCRdb called clonotypes with MiXCR, one entry per CDR3 protein. The table shows 450,000 to 600,000 distinct CDR3 sequences, with 10% to 15% occurring only once. Sequences were derived from PBMCs, mostly from graft donor cells, sampled 360 days after TCRalphabeta/CD19-depleted stem cell transplant. The clonotype was recovered from a male patient aged 5 to 17 who had a stem cell transplant for acute myeloid leukemia, so the T cells may come from the graft donor. The V call is TRBV6-2 or TRBV6-3, the J call TRBJ2-1; D remains unclear. The CDR3 here is CASSYGVEQFF. CDR3 nucleotides: TGTGCCAGCAGTTACGGTGTTGAGCAGTTCTTC.